These 9 T cell receptor beta chains originate from one sample sequenced in a study of shared clonotypes between healthy human individuals. The repertoire was sequenced with immunoSEQ multiplex PCR; TCRdb's copy has only in-frame clones and lacks some. Of just over 2,000,000 clones in the sample, approximately 94% were seen once. Terminally differentiated effector memory CD45RA+ cells were excluded from the naive CD8 cells, which were CD45RO-negative and positively selected for CCR7. Sequenced input: naive CD8+ T cells sorted from blood. Every receptor here comes from a man aged 18 to 35 in good health.

V and J are TRBV6-5 and TRBJ2-7, with D possibly matching TRBD2 (5 bases). The V gene's germline CDR1 is MNHEY and CDR2 SVGAGI. V shed 0 bases and J shed 2 bases, with 8 bases lying between them. The CDR3 sequence is 14 residues long. This chain's CDR3 is CASSYSNSAYEQYF. CDR3 bases: TGTGCCAGCAGTTACTCGAATAGCGCCTACGAGCAGTACTTC.

The genes are TRBV6-5 and TRBJ1-2; D is perhaps TRBD1 (5 bases). Germline loops: CDR1 MNHEY, CDR2 SVGAGI. The CDR3 sequence is 13 residues long. V was shortened by 7 bases and J by 4 bases, with 13 bases between the two germline ends. CDR3 in amino acids: CASTSGVFYGYTF. CDR3 nucleotide sequence: TGTGCCAGCACCTCGGGGGTTTTCTATGGCTACACCTTC.

The chain employs TRBV5-6 and TRBJ2-7; D remains unclear. The V end was cut by 4 bases, the J end by 5 bases, with 10 bases between. Germline CDR1 reads SGHDT; CDR2 reads YYEEEE. This CDR3 spans 12 amino acids. As DNA, the CDR3 is TGTGCCAGCAGCCGCGATTTGCACGAGCAGTACTTC. Its translation: CASSRDLHEQYF.

This chain links TRBV5-1 with TRBJ2-2, with a tentative D call TRBD2 (5 bases). The V gene's germline CDR1 is SGHRS and CDR2 YFSETQ. The CDR3 is 13 residues long. V was shortened by 0 bases and J by 13 bases, with 13 bases between the two germline ends. CDR3 in amino acids: CASSLEASPRLFF. CDR3 in DNA: TGCGCCAGCAGCTTGGAGGCTAGCCCTAGGCTGTTTTTT.

This chain links TRBV5-1 with TRBJ2-7, with 9 positions matching TRBD1. CDR3 length: 15 residues. Looked up from germline, CDR1 is SGHRS and CDR2 is YFSETQ. With V trimmed by 5 bases and J by 2 bases, 8 bases remained unmatched. The CDR3: CASRPGTGLTYEQYF. CDR3 DNA sequence: TGCGCCAGCAGACCCGGGACAGGGTTGACCTACGAGCAGTACTTC.

This chain joins TRBV9 and TRBJ1-1, with 10 bases lining up with TRBD1. CDR3 length: 14 residues. CDR1 and CDR2 from the germline V gene are SGDLS and YYNGEE. V lost 4 bases to trimming and J lost 7 bases; unmatched junction nucleotides: 7. CDR3 loop: CASSPRQGAIEAFF. The CDR3 DNA sequence: TGTGCCAGCAGCCCGCGACAGGGGGCCATTGAAGCTTTCTTT.

This chain connects TRBV28 to TRBJ1-1, with D uncertain. The CDR3 runs to 13 residues. Trimming took 10 bases from V and 4 from J, leaving 16 bases between them. Germline CDR1 is MDHEN and CDR2 is SYDVKM. DNA for the CDR3: TGTGCCACAGAGGAGGGCAAGTTCACTGAAGCTTTCTTT. This translates into CATEEGKFTEAFF.

V usage is TRBV13 and J usage is TRBJ2-2, with D unclear. V was cut by 0 bases and J by 6 bases, with 5 bases left in between. Germline lookup yields CDR1 PRHDT and CDR2 FYEKMQ (reference sequence). This CDR3 contains 13 residues. CDR3 sequence: CASSLGPSGELFF. The CDR3 DNA reads as TGTGCCAGCAGCTTAGGACCGTCCGGGGAGCTGTTTTTT. The whole variable domain, remainder taken from reference TRBV13 and TRBJ2-2, is AAGVIQSPRHLIKEKRETATLKCYPIPRHDTVYWYQQGPGQDPQFLISFYEKMQSDKGSIPDRFSAQQFSDYHSELNMSSLELGDSALYFCASSLGPSGELFFGEGSRLTVL.

Remarks on this clone: The same CDR3 arises from other DNA sequences in this sample as well. The genes are TRBV6-5 and TRBJ2-7; D might be TRBD2 (6 bases). With 5 bases removed from V and 0 bases from J, the gap between germline ends came to 11 bases. Germline CDR1 reads MNHEY; CDR2 reads SVGAGI. CDR3 length: 14 residues. CDR3 sequence: CASSPSVSSYEQYF. The DNA for the CDR3 is TGTGCCAGCAGTCCTAGCGTATCCTCCTACGAGCAGTACTTC.